The 21 T cell receptor beta chains below all came from one sample that was sequenced in a study of beta chain features in type 1 diabetes. The study, taken as a whole, reports: Type 1 diabetes patients had TCRB CDR3s that were shorter (moderately but significantly so) in all four CD4+ subsets.

What these receptors recognize is not known. Sequenced material consisted of expressed TCRB transcripts (all of the isolated RNA was reverse transcribed). Only in-frame clones appear in the TCRdb table, and some are missing; sequencing was by immunoSEQ multiplex PCR. The sample lists 45,000 to 60,000 clones, 63% occurring once. Sequencing used stem cell memory CD4+ T cells from blood. These receptors all come from a woman aged 30 to 39 with type 1 diabetes.

The chain uses TRBV5-1 and TRBJ2-3, with a weak D call TRBD2 (6 bases). The CDR3 has 16 residues. Trimming stripped 2 bases from V and 2 bases from J, with 15 bases between. Germline loops: CDR1 SGHRS, CDR2 YFSETQ. This chain's CDR3 is CASSLLSGVSTDTQYF. For the CDR3, the DNA is TGCGCCAGCAGCTTACTTAGCGGAGTGTCCACAGATACGCAGTATTTT.

The CDR3 here is CASSPRLAGLYEQYF. DNA of the CDR3: TGTGCCAGCTCACCCCGACTAGCGGGTCTTTACGAGCAGTACTTC. The V gene is TRBV18, the J gene TRBJ2-7; the match to TRBD2 covers 10 bases. V shed 3 bases and J 4 bases; nucleotides not matched to a gene: 6. Looked up from germline, CDR1 is KGHSH and CDR2 is LQKENI. This CDR3 contains 15 residues.

This clone was seen just once. The V gene is TRBV19, the J gene TRBJ1-2, with D perhaps TRBD1 (5 bases). Germline V CDR1 and CDR2: LNHDA, SQIVND (reference sequence). Trimming stripped 6 bases from V and 4 bases from J, with 18 bases between. The CDR3 is 15 residues long. For the CDR3, the DNA is TGTGCCAGTAGCCCTCCCAGGGCAGCAGCCTATGGCTACACCTTC. Protein sequence: CASSPPRAAAYGYTF.

This clone has a handful of counts. The chain employs TRBV5-1 and TRBJ2-5, with D perhaps matching TRBD1 (6 bases). Germline assignment: CDR1 SGHRS and CDR2 YFSETQ. CDR3 size: 16 residues. V shed 2 bases and J shed 2 bases, with 16 bases lying between them. CDR3 sequence (DNA): TGCGCCAGCAGCTTCGGCAGGGGTTCCCCTCAAGAGACCCAGTACTTC. This encodes CASSFGRGSPQETQYF.

This chain connects TRBV5-6 to TRBJ1-5; the D gene is possibly TRBD1 (5 bases). This CDR3 contains 12 residues. The V gene's germline CDR1 is SGHDT and CDR2 YYEEEE. Trimming took off 1 base at V and 11 bases at J, with 10 bases between the two ends. For the CDR3, the DNA is TGTGCCAGCAGCTTGAGATCAGGGTCCCAGCATTTT. Translation gives CASSLRSGSQHF.

The rearrangement joins TRBV30 to TRBJ2-1; D is possibly TRBD2 (6 bases). The germline CDR1 and CDR2 sequences are GTSNPN and SVGIG (reference sequence). The CDR3 has 15 amino acids. V dropped 3 bases and J dropped 2 bases, with 14 bases sitting between them. This chain's CDR3 is CAWRGGSHPYNEQFF. In DNA form, the CDR3 reads TGTGCCTGGAGGGGGGGAAGCCATCCCTACAATGAGCAGTTCTTC.

The chain recombines TRBV30 with TRBJ2-3; tentatively, D is TRBD1 (5 bases). CDR1 and CDR2 from the germline V gene are GTSNPN and SVGIG (reference sequence). V shed 4 bases and J shed 1 base, with 12 bases lying between them. CDR3 size: 14 residues. The CDR3 loop reads CAWNRVGGTDTQYF. The CDR3 region has the DNA TGTGCCTGGAACCGGGTAGGGGGCACAGATACGCAGTATTTT.

Only a few counts were recorded for this clone. V and J are TRBV29-1 and TRBJ2-5; unclear D gene. Per the germline V gene, CDR1 is SQVTM and CDR2 is ANQGSEA. This CDR3 spans 12 amino acids. V lost 3 bases to trimming and J lost 2 bases, with 7 bases between them. The CDR3 DNA reads TGCAGCGTTGATTCAGGACAAGAGACCCAGTACTTC. It specifies CSVDSGQETQYF.

CDR3 residues: CASSETLTRGYTF. For the CDR3, the DNA is TGTGCCAGCAGTGAGACCCTGACAAGGGGCTACACCTTC. This rearrangement joins TRBV2 to TRBJ1-2; D is unresolved. V was clipped by 3 bases and J by 8 bases, with 13 bases between them. The CDR3 spans 13 residues. The germline V gene encodes CDR1 SNHLY and CDR2 FYNNEI.

The chain recombines TRBV28 with TRBJ2-2, with 7 bases that match TRBD1. The trim removed 8 bases at V and 5 bases at J, leaving 8 bases unmatched. Germline lookup yields CDR1 MDHEN and CDR2 SYDVKM. This CDR3 has 14 amino acids. The CDR3 coding sequence is TGTGCCAGCCGTCACACAGGGGTAACCGGGGAGCTGTTTTTT. It is translated as CASRHTGVTGELFF.

This sequence joins TRBV27 and TRBJ2-2; TRBD2 might be the D (7 bases). Germline V gene data show CDR1 as MNHEY and CDR2 as SMNVEV (reference sequence). This CDR3 contains 13 residues. V was pared by 4 bases and J by 13 bases, with 16 bases between. CDR3 residues: CASSSGGVYSLFF. The CDR3 coding sequence is TGTGCCAGCAGTTCGGGGGGCGTTTACTCGCTGTTTTTT.

The V call is TRBV25-1, the J call TRBJ1-2; no clear D. V lost 2 bases to trimming and J lost 3 bases, with 10 bases between them. The germline V gene has CDR1 MGHDK and CDR2 SYGVNS. The CDR3 has 14 residues. CDR3 DNA sequence: TGTGCCAGCAGTGAAATAGTTTCGGACTATGGCTACACCTTC. It specifies CASSEIVSDYGYTF.

This clone has a handful of counts. The chain combines TRBV11-2 with TRBJ2-7; 10 nucleotides align to TRBD1. There are 13 residues in the CDR3. Germline CDR1 SGHAT, CDR2 FQNNGV. The V gene end was trimmed by 6 bases and the J gene end by 4 bases; junction bases not matched to a gene: 3. This chain's CDR3 is CASRGTGVYEQYF. Written as DNA, the CDR3 is TGTGCCAGCAGGGGGACAGGGGTTTACGAGCAGTACTTC.

This clone was seen a few times. The gene calls are TRBV19 and TRBJ1-2, with 7 nucleotides matching TRBD1. This CDR3 is built from 18 residues. CDR1 LNHDA and CDR2 SQIVND come from the germline V gene (reference sequence). The ends lost 5 bases at V and 0 bases at J; junction bases unmatched: 15. CDR3 amino acids: CASSAHPRQGPANYGYTF. The CDR3 region has the DNA TGTGCCAGTAGTGCCCACCCCCGACAGGGACCAGCTAACTATGGCTACACCTTC.

The V call is TRBV6-5, the J call TRBJ2-1, with 11 bases identical to TRBD2. The CDR3 extends over 15 amino acids. Germline assignment: CDR1 MNHEY and CDR2 SVGAGI. V gave up 3 bases and J gave up 15 bases; unmatched junction bases: 13. The CDR3 DNA reads TGTGCCAGCAGTTATTCGGGACTAGCGGATCCCCGGTGGTTCTTC. Its translation: CASSYSGLADPRWFF.

The rearrangement joins TRBV2 to TRBJ2-3; 7 nucleotides match TRBD2. This CDR3 comprises 16 residues. Germline assignment: CDR1 SNHLY and CDR2 FYNNEI. The ends lost 1 base at V and 2 bases at J; junction bases unmatched: 6. The CDR3 bases are TGTGCCAGCAGTGAAGGTCTAGCGGTTTTCACAGATACGCAGTATTTT. This gives the protein CASSEGLAVFTDTQYF. Full variable domain (outside the CDR3, taken from reference TRBV2 and TRBJ2-3): EPEVTQTPSHQVTQMGQEVILRCVPISNHLYFYWYRQILGQKVEFLVSFYNNEISEKSEIFDDQFSVERPDGSNFTLKIRSTKLEDSAMYFCASSEGLAVFTDTQYFGPGTRLTVL.

This clone has only a few counts. The chain carries TRBV7-9 and TRBJ2-1, with D possibly TRBD2 on 6 matching bases. Deletions cut 5 bases from V and 6 bases from J, with 11 bases between. From germline, CDR1 is SEHNR and CDR2 FQNEAQ (reference sequence). The CDR3 contains 13 residues. The CDR3 sequence is CASSQDYRNEQFF. The CDR3 nucleotides are TGTGCCAGCAGCCAGGACTATCGCAATGAGCAGTTCTTC. Complete variable domain (other parts from reference TRBV7-9 and TRBJ2-1): DTGVSQNPRHKITKRGQNVTFRCDPISEHNRLYWYRQTLGQGPEFLTYFQNEAQLEKSRLLSDRFSAERPKGSFSTLEIQRTEQGDSAMYLCASSQDYRNEQFFGPGTRLTVL.

The chain combines TRBV6-5 with TRBJ2-7, with 9 positions matching TRBD1. Trimming removed 6 bases from V and 3 bases from J; junction bases left unmatched: 9. Germline CDR1 and CDR2: MNHEY and SVGAGI. The CDR3 sequence is 15 residues long. The CDR3 spells CASRKGQGGFYEQYF. The CDR3 nucleotides are TGTGCCAGCAGGAAGGGACAGGGAGGGTTCTACGAGCAGTACTTC.

The chain uses TRBV5-1 and TRBJ2-1; the D gene is possibly TRBD2 (6 bases). Between the trimmed V and J ends, which lost 4 bases and 6 bases, there was a span of 14 bases. Per germline, CDR1 SGHRS and CDR2 YFSETQ. This CDR3 has 14 amino acids. The CDR3 DNA follows: TGCGCCAGCAGCGCCGGGACTCGCGGCAATGAGCAGTTCTTC. It codes for CASSAGTRGNEQFF.

The V gene is TRBV27, the J gene TRBJ1-1; the D gene is possibly TRBD1 (6 bases). The CDR3 runs to 15 residues. Trimming stripped 6 bases from V and 3 bases from J, with 17 bases between. Germline CDR1 reads MNHEY; CDR2 reads SMNVEV (reference sequence). The CDR3 sequence is CASRRGGEVYTEAFF. As DNA, the CDR3 is TGTGCCAGCAGACGAGGGGGGGAGGTGTACACTGAAGCTTTCTTT.

The CDR3 bases are TGCAGCGTTGGGCAGGGGAGTGAAAAACTGTTTTTT. Translating gives CSVGQGSEKLFF. The genes are TRBV29-1 and TRBJ1-4; a weak D match, TRBD1 (6 bases). The CDR3 extends over 12 amino acids. Germline CDR1 SQVTM, CDR2 ANQGSEA. The V gene lost 4 bases and the J gene lost 7 bases, with 10 bases spanning the gap. The entire variable domain, with the rest obtained from reference TRBV29-1 and TRBJ1-4, is as follows: SAVISQKPSRDICQRGTSLTIQCQVDSQVTMMFWYRQQPGQSLTLIATANQGSEATYESGFVIDKFPISRPNLTFSTLTVSNMSPEDSSIYLCSVGQGSEKLFFGSGTQLSVL.